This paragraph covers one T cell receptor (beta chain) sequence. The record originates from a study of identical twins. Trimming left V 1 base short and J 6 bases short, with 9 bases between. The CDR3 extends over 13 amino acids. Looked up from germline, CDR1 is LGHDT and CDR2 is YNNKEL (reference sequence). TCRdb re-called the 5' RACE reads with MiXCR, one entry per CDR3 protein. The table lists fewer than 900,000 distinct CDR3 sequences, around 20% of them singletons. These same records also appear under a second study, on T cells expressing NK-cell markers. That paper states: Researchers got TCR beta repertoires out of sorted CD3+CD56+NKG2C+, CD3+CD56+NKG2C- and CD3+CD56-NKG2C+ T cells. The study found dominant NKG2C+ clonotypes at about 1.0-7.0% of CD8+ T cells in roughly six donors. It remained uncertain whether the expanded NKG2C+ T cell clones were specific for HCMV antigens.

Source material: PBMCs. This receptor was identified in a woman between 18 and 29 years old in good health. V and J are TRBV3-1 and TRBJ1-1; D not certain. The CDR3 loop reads CASSQGVVAEAFF. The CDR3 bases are TGTGCCAGCAGCCAAGGTGTGGTCGCTGAAGCTTTCTTT.